The 2 T cell receptor beta chains listed next were all sequenced from one sample in a study of long-term antiretroviral therapy in people with HIV. This was the immunoSEQ v3.0 assay at survey level. Sequencing was performed with immunoSEQ multiplex PCR; in TCRdb, only in-frame clones are kept and a portion is missing. The profile shows 20,000 to 30,000 clones, roughly 85% of them singletons. This sample comprised unsorted PBMCs, obtained 1.2 years after starting antiretroviral therapy. Receptor source: a woman between 40 and 55 years old with HIV.

The chain recombines TRBV27 with TRBJ1-3; 9 bases map to TRBD1. CDR1 and CDR2 (germline): MNHEY, SMNVEV (reference sequence). The CDR3 sequence is 15 residues long. V trimming: 5 bases; J trimming: 7 bases; junction bases outside the gene matches: 9. The CDR3, as DNA: TGTGCCAGCAGTCAGGGGACAGGGCAGGCCAACACCATATATTTT. It specifies CASSQGTGQANTIYF.

V and J are TRBV4-2 and TRBJ2-1; tentatively, D is TRBD1 (8 bases). Germline V lookup: CDR1 LGHNA, CDR2 YNFKEQ. V was pared by 1 base and J by 0 bases, with 13 bases between. CDR3 size: 17 residues. In DNA form, the CDR3 reads TGTGCCAGCAGCCAAGTGAGCGGGACAGGCTCCTACAATGAGCAGTTCTTC. Amino acids: CASSQVSGTGSYNEQFF.